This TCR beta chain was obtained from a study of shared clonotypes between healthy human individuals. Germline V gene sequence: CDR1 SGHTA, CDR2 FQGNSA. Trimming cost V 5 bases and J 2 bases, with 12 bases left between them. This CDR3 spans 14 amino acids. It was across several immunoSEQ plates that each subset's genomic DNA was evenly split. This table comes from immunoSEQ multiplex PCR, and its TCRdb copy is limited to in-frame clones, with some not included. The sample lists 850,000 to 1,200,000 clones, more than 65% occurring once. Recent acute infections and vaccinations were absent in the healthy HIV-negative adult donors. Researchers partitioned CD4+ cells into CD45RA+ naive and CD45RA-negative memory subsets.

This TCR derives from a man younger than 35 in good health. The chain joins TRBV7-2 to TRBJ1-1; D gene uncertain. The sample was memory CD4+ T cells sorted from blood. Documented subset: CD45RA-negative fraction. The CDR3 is CASSQPRINTEAFF. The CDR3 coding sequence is TGTGCCAGCAGCCAACCTCGCATCAACACTGAAGCTTTCTTT.